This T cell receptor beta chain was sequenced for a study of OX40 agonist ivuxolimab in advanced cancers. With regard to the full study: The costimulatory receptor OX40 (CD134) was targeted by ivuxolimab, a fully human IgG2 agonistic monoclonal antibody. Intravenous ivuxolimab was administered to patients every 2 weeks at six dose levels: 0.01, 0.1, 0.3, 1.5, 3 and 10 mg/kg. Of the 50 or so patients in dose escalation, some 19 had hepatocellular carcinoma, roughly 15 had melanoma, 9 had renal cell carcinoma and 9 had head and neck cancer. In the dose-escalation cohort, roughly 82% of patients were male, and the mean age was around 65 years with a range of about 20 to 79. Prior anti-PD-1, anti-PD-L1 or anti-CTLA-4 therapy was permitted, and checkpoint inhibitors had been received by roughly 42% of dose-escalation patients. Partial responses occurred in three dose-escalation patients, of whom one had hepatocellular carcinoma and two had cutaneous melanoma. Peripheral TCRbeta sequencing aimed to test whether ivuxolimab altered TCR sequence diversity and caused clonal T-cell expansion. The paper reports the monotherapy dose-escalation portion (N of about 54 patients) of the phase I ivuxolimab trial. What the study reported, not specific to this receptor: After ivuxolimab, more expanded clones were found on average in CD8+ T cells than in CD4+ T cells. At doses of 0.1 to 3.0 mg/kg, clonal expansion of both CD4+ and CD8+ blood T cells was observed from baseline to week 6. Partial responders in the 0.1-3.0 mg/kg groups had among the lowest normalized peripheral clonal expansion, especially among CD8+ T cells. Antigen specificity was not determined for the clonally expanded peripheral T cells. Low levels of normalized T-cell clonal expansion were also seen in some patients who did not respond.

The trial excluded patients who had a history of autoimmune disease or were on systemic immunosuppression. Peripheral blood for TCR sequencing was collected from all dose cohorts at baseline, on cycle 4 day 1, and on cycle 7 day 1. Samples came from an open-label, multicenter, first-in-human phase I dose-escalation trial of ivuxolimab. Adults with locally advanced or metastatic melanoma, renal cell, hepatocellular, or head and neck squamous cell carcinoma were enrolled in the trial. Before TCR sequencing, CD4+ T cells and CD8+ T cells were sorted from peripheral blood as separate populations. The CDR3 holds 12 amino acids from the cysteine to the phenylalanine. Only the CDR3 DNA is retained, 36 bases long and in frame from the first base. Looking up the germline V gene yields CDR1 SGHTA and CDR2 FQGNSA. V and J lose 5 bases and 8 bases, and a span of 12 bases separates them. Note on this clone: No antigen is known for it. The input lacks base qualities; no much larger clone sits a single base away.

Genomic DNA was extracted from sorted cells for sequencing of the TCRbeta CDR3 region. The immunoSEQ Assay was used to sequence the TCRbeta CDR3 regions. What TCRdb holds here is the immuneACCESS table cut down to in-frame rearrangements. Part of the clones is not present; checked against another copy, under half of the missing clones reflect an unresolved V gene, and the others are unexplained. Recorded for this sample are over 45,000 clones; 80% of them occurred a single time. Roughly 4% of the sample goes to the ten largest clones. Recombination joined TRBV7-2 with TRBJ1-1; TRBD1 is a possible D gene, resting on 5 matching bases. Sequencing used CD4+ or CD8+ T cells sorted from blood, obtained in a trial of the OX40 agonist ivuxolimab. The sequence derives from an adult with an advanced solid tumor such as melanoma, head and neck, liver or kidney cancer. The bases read TGTGCCAGCAGCCGGGAATGGGGGGAAGCTTTCTTT. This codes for CASSREWGEAFF.